This T cell receptor (beta chain) was documented in a study of CD8+ T cells in alopecia areata. CDR1 is SQVTM, CDR2 ANQGSEA, per germline. The J segment lost 0 bases and the V segment lost 4 bases, leaving 3 bases of the junction unmatched. The CDR3 runs 14 residues. Reverse transcribed after extraction, RNA yielded cDNA as the sequencing template. TCRdb's copy holds only in-frame clones and misses some; the assay was immunoSEQ multiplex PCR. The sample holds 170,000 or so clones; around 63% are singletons and the top ten take more than 1.5%. This clone has more than one count but fewer than ten. The chain links TRBV29-1 to TRBJ2-1; the match to TRBD2 covers 7 bases. The TCR sequence derives from a human donor with alopecia areata. The material was CD4+ T cells sorted from blood, obtained at week 0. CDR3 nucleotide sequence: TGCAGCGTTGCGGGGGGATCCTCCTACAATGAGCAGTTCTTC. It yields the protein CSVAGGSSYNEQFF.